Below are 23 T cell receptor beta chains sequenced from a single sample in a study of blood T cell repertoires in COVID-19. The assay was immunoSEQ multiplex PCR, and TCRdb's table has in-frame clones only and misses some. The table lists 200,000 to 250,000 clones, 65% to 85% of them singletons. Sequenced sample: peripheral blood. These receptors originate from a woman aged 25 to 39 who had recovered from COVID-19.

The rearrangement links TRBV10-1 to TRBJ2-2; 8 bases fit TRBD1. V trimming: 8 bases; J trimming: 1 base; junction bases outside the gene matches: 9. CDR3 size: 16 residues. Germline CDR1 is WNHNN and CDR2 is SYGVQD (reference sequence). The CDR3 DNA reads as TGCGCCAGCGGCGCCTCGGGACAGGTGAACACCGGGGAGCTGTTTTTT. It codes for CASGASGQVNTGELFF.

In this sample, this clone turned up once. V gene TRBV30 combines with J gene TRBJ2-2; 11 nucleotides match TRBD2. The germline V gene encodes CDR1 GTSNPN and CDR2 SVGIG (reference sequence). J gave up 4 bases and V 7 bases, and 11 bases lay outside the gene matches. The CDR3 loop spans 16 amino acids. The CDR3 sequence is CALQTSGNSVTGELFF. In DNA form, the CDR3 reads TGTGCCTTACAGACTAGCGGGAATTCGGTCACCGGGGAGCTGTTTTTT.

The CDR3 here is CASSIGDEKLFF. Here the CDR3 DNA reads TGTGCCAGTAGTATCGGGGATGAAAAACTGTTTTTT. V is TRBV19 and J is TRBJ1-4; D not resolved. V lost 3 bases and J lost 6, with 5 bases in between. The CDR3 consists of 12 residues. Germline V gene sequence: CDR1 LNHDA, CDR2 SQIVND (reference sequence).

This clone was counted a single time. The chain carries TRBV5-1 and TRBJ2-5; 7 bases line up with TRBD1. Germline CDR1 is SGHRS and CDR2 is YFSETQ. The J segment lost 0 bases and the V segment lost 4 bases, leaving 3 bases of the junction unmatched. CDR3 length: 14 residues. The CDR3 region is CASSVGQYQETQYF. CDR3 nucleotides: TGCGCCAGCAGCGTGGGACAGTACCAAGAGACCCAGTACTTC. Supplemented by reference TRBV5-1 and TRBJ2-5, the full variable domain reads KAGVTQTPRYLIKTRGQQVTLSCSPISGHRSVSWYQQTPGQGLQFLFEYFSETQRNKGNFPGRFSGRQFSNSRSEMNVSTLELGDSALYLCASSVGQYQETQYFGPGTRLLVL.

This clone has a single count. The chain's CDR3 is CASSQRTDRYEAFF. For the CDR3, the DNA is TGTGCCAGCAGTCAAAGGACAGACAGATATGAAGCTTTCTTT. The chain combines TRBV27 with TRBJ1-1, with D maybe TRBD1 (6 bases). V was pared by 5 bases and J by 7 bases, with 17 bases between. This CDR3 region has 14 residues. Germline V gene sequence: CDR1 MNHEY, CDR2 SMNVEV (reference sequence).

The chain recombines TRBV24-1 with TRBJ2-1; 8 bases agree with TRBD1. CDR3 size: 13 residues. The J segment lost 10 bases and the V segment lost 1 base, leaving 2 bases of the junction unmatched. The V gene's germline CDR1 is KGHDR and CDR2 SFDVKD. CDR3 sequence (DNA): TGTGCCACCAGTGATTTATACAGGGGGGAGCAGTTCTTC. Protein sequence: CATSDLYRGEQFF.

This clone was picked up one time. This chain joins TRBV10-1 and TRBJ2-7, with D tentatively TRBD2 (5 bases). The germline V and J ends were trimmed by 6 bases and 2 bases, with 14 bases remaining between them. In germline, CDR1 is WNHNN, CDR2 SYGVQD (reference sequence). The CDR3 spans 14 residues. In DNA form, the CDR3 reads TGCGCCAGCAGCGAGAGGAACGGGGCCTACGAGCAGTACTTC. It codes for CASSERNGAYEQYF.

The CDR3 protein is CASSQDPADRRNEQFF. The CDR3 nucleotides are TGTGCCAGCAGCCAAGATCCAGCGGACCGACGAAATGAGCAGTTCTTC. The rearrangement joins TRBV4-2 to TRBJ2-1; D might be TRBD2 (5 bases). Germline V lookup: CDR1 LGHNA, CDR2 YNFKEQ. The CDR3 totals 16 residues. V shed 0 bases and J shed 7 bases, with 16 bases lying between them.

The chain is built from TRBV7-9 and TRBJ2-2; no firm D call. The germline V gene has CDR1 SEHNR and CDR2 FQNEAQ (reference sequence). The CDR3 covers 13 residues. Trimming pared 1 base from V and 6 bases from J, leaving 6 bases between. The CDR3 region is CASSLVLAGELFF. The CDR3, as DNA: TGTGCCAGCAGCTTAGTCCTCGCCGGGGAGCTGTTTTTT.

V and J are TRBV11-2 and TRBJ1-1; 8 bases are shared with TRBD1. The CDR3 spans 13 residues. Germline CDR1 and CDR2: SGHAT and FQNNGV. V shed 4 bases and J 5 bases; nucleotides not matched to a gene: 3. The CDR3 is CASSSQGATEAFF. The CDR3 nucleotides are TGTGCCAGCAGCTCCCAGGGGGCAACTGAAGCTTTCTTT. The entire variable domain, with the rest obtained from reference TRBV11-2 and TRBJ1-1, is as follows: EAGVAQSPRYKIIEKRQSVAFWCNPISGHATLYWYQQILGQGPKLLIQFQNNGVVDDSQLPKDRFSAERLKGVDSTLKIQPAKLEDSAVYLCASSSQGATEAFFGQGTRLTVV.

The rearrangement joins TRBV30 to TRBJ1-5, with 8 bases aligning to TRBD1. This CDR3 comprises 14 residues. Losses at the gene ends were 3 bases for V and 10 bases for J; bases not matched to a gene: 11. Per the germline V gene, CDR1 is GTSNPN and CDR2 is SVGIG (reference sequence). CDR3 in amino acids: CAWRLGTGTGPQHF. CDR3 sequence (DNA): TGTGCCTGGAGATTAGGGACAGGAACGGGCCCCCAGCATTTT. Filled out from reference TRBV30 and TRBJ1-5, the complete variable domain reads SQTIHQWPATLVQPVGSPLSLECTVEGTSNPNLYWYRQAAGRGLQLLFYSVGIGQISSEVPQNLSASRPQDRQFILSSKKLLLSDSGFYLCAWRLGTGTGPQHFGDGTRLSIL.

CDR3: CASIATANTGELFF. CDR3 bases: TGTGCCAGTATCGCCACAGCGAACACCGGGGAGCTGTTTTTT. The chain recombines TRBV19 with TRBJ2-2, with no clear D. The CDR3 covers 14 residues. Germline V gives CDR1 LNHDA, CDR2 SQIVND (reference sequence). V shed 7 bases and J shed 0 bases, with 9 bases lying between them.

This clone was counted a few times. The chain links TRBV6-5 to TRBJ1-1; TRBD1 matches at 8 bases. The length of the CDR3 is 16 residues. V lost 0 bases, J lost 4 bases, and 7 bases stayed unmatched. The germline V gene has CDR1 MNHEY and CDR2 SVGAGI. The CDR3 sequence is CASSYSAGGGGTEAFF. The CDR3 coding sequence is TGTGCCAGCAGTTACTCGGCAGGGGGCGGGGGCACTGAAGCTTTCTTT.

V is TRBV12-2 and J is TRBJ2-7; no DNA check was done on the table's D call, TRBD2. TRBV12-2 is an annotated pseudogene. CDR3 length: 18 residues. CDR3 loop: CASRLSASGPEGSYEQYF. The CDR3 DNA follows: TGTGCAAGTCGCTTATCGGCTAGCGGCCCCGAAGGGTCCTACGAGCAGTACTTC.

The chain employs TRBV2 and TRBJ2-1, with 7 bases that match TRBD2. This CDR3 spans 15 amino acids. V was pared by 6 bases and J by 3 bases, with 8 bases of the junction left unmatched. Germline CDR1 is SNHLY and CDR2 is FYNNEI. The CDR3 DNA sequence: TGTGCCAGCAGGGAACGGCTAGCGGACTACAATGAGCAGTTCTTC. The encoded protein is CASRERLADYNEQFF.

The rearrangement uses TRBV3-1 (or the pseudogene TRBV3-2) and TRBJ1-2; D ambiguous. Germline-derived CDR1 and CDR2 are LGHDT and YNNKEL (reference sequence). V gave up 4 bases and J gave up 4 bases, with 19 bases separating them. This CDR3 has 16 residues. The CDR3 loop is CASSRAPGSAIYGYTF. CDR3 DNA: TGTGCCAGCAGCCGTGCCCCTGGGAGTGCAATCTATGGCTACACCTTC.

The CDR3 region has the DNA TGTGCCAGCAGTCCGACGACAGACAGGGATATTAGATATTCACCCCTCCACTTT. Encoded protein: CASSPTTDRDIRYSPLHF. The chain combines TRBV27 with TRBJ1-6; 7 bases agree with TRBD1. CDR3 length: 18 residues. Germline-derived CDR1 and CDR2 are MNHEY and SMNVEV (reference sequence). J gave up 8 bases and V 5 bases, and 18 bases lay outside the gene matches.

The chain has TRBV11-3 and TRBJ2-7, with TRBD2 identical over 10 bases. The germline V gene encodes CDR1 SGHNT and CDR2 YENEEA. The CDR3 has 15 residues. V was pared by 5 bases and J by 6 bases, with 10 bases of the junction left unmatched. This CDR3 is CASSPGSGRAGEQYF. The CDR3 DNA is TGTGCCAGCAGCCCAGGGAGCGGGAGGGCCGGCGAGCAGTACTTC.

The chain couples TRBV4-1 to TRBJ1-4; D unresolved. CDR1 is MGHRA, CDR2 YSYEKL, per germline. The ends were cut back, 1 base at V and 4 bases at J, with 13 bases in the middle. The CDR3 length is 16 residues. As DNA, the CDR3 is TGCGCCAGCAGCCAAGTCGTTAACAGAGTTAATGAAAAACTGTTTTTT. Its protein product is CASSQVVNRVNEKLFF.

This clone was picked up a small number of times. The gene calls are TRBV19 and TRBJ1-1, with no clear D. Per germline, CDR1 LNHDA and CDR2 SQIVND (reference sequence). Trimming took 3 bases from V and 1 from J, leaving 6 bases between them. The CDR3 length is 13 residues. The CDR3: CASSMERNTEAFF. The CDR3 DNA follows: TGTGCCAGTAGTATGGAGAGGAACACTGAAGCTTTCTTT.

This rearrangement joins TRBV6-6 to TRBJ1-5; tentatively, D is TRBD1 (5 bases). Germline V gene data show CDR1 as MNHNY and CDR2 as SVGAGI (reference sequence). Trimming shortened V by 5 bases and J by 5 bases, and 25 bases separated the two germline ends. The CDR3 covers 18 residues. The CDR3 DNA sequence: TGTGCCAGCAGTCGCCAACTCGGAGGGGATTTCAAGGATCAGCCCCAGCATTTT. Protein product: CASSRQLGGDFKDQPQHF.

V usage is TRBV18 and J usage is TRBJ2-7, with a possible D match to TRBD1 (6 bases). This CDR3 comprises 15 residues. Trimming removed 1 base from V and 0 bases from J, with 10 bases in between. Per germline, CDR1 KGHSH and CDR2 LQKENI. CDR3 sequence reads: CASSPRQGRSYEQYF. The CDR3 DNA reads as TGTGCCAGCTCACCACGGCAGGGGCGCTCCTACGAGCAGTACTTC.

This chain links TRBV3-1 (or the pseudogene TRBV3-2) with TRBJ2-5; maybe TRBD2 (6 bases). Between the trimmed V and J ends, which lost 4 bases and 5 bases, there was a span of 17 bases. From germline, CDR1 is LGHDT and CDR2 YNNKEL (reference sequence). This CDR3 comprises 15 residues. The CDR3 bases are TGTGCCAGCAGCCCAGACGTCCCCCGGGGGGAGACCCAGTACTTC. It specifies CASSPDVPRGETQYF.